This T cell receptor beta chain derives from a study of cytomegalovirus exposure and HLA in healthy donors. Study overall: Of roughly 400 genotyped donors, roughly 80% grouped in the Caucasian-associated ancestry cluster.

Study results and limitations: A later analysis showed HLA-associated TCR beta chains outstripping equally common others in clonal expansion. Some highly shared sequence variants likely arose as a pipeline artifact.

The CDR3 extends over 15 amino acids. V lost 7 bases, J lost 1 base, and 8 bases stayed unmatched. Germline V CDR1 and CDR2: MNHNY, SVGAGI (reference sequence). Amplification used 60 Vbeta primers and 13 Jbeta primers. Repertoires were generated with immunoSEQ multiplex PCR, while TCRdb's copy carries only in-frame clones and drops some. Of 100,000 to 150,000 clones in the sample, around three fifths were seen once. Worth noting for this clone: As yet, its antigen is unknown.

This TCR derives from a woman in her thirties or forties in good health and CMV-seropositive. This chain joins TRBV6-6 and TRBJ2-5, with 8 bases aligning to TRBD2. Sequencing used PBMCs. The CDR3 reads CASTRGAGGQETQYF. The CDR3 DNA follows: TGTGCCAGCACCCGGGGGGCGGGGGGCCAAGAGACCCAGTACTTC.